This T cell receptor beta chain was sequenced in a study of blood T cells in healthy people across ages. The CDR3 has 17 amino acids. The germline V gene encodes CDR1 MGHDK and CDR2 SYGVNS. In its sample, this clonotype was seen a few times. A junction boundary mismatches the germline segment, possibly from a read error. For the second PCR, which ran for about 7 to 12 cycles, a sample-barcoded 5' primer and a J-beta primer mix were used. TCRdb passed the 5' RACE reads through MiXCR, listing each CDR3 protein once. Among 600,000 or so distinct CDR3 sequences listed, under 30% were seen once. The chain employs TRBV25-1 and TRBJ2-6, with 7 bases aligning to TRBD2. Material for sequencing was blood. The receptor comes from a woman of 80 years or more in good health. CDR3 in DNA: TGTGCCAGCAGTGCGAGCGGGGTTAGCTCTGGGGCCAACGTCCGGACTTTC. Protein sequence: CASSASGVSSGANVRTF.